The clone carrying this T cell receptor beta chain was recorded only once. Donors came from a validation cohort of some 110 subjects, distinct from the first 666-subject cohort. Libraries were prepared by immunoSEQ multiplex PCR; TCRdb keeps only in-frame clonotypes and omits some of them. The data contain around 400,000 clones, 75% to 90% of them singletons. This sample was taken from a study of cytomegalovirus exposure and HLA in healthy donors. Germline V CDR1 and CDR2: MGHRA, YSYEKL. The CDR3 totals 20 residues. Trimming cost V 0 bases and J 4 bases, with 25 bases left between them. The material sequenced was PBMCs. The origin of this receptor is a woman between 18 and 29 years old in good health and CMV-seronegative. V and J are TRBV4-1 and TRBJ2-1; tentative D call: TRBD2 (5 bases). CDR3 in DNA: TGCGCCAGCAGCCAAGATTGGGTTGGCTACGCGGGTCCCGGTTACAATGAGCAGTTCTTC. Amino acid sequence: CASSQDWVGYAGPGYNEQFF.